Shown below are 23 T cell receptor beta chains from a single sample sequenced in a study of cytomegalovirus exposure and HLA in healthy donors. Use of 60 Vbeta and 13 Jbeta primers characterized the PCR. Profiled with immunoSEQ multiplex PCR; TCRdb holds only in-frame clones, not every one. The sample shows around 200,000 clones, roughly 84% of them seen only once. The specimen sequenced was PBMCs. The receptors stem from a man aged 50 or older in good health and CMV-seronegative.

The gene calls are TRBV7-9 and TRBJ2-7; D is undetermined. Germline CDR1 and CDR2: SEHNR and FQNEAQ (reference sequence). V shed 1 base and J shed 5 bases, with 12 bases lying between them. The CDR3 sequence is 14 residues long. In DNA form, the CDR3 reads TGTGCCAGCAGCTTAGGTGCCGGAACTAACGAGCAGTACTTC. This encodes CASSLGAGTNEQYF.

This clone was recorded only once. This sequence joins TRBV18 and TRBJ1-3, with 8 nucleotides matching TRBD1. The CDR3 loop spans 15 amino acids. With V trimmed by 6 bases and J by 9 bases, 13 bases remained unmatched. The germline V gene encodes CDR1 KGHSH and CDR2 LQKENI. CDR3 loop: CASSTAGTGGITIYF. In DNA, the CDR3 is TGTGCCAGCTCTACGGCCGGGACAGGCGGGATCACCATATATTTT.

CDR3 amino acids: CASSRTGQGDQPQHF. For the CDR3, the DNA is TGTGCCAGCAGCAGAACAGGGCAGGGGGATCAGCCCCAGCATTTT. V and J are TRBV21-1 and TRBJ1-5; the D segment call TRBD1 is taken from the table without a DNA check. TRBV21-1 is noted as a pseudogene. The CDR3 contains 15 residues.

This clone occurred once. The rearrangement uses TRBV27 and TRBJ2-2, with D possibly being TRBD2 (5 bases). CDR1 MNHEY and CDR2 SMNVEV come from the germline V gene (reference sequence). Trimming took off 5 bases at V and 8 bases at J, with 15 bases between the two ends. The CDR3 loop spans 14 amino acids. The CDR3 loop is CASSRGARGGELFF. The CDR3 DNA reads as TGTGCCAGCAGTCGGGGAGCGAGAGGGGGGGAGCTGTTTTTT.

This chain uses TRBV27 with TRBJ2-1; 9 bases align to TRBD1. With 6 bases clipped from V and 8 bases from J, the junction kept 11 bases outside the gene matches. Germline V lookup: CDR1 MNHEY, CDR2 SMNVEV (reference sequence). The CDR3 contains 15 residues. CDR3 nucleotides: TGTGCCAGCAGCCCCCCGGGACAGGGAGTGTATGAGCAGTTCTTC. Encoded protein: CASSPPGQGVYEQFF.

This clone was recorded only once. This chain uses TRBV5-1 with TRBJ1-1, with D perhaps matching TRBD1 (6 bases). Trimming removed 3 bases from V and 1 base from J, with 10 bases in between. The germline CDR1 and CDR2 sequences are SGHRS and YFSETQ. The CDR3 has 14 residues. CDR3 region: CASSSGQQNTEAFF. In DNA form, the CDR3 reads TGCGCCAGCAGCTCAGGACAGCAGAACACTGAAGCTTTCTTT.

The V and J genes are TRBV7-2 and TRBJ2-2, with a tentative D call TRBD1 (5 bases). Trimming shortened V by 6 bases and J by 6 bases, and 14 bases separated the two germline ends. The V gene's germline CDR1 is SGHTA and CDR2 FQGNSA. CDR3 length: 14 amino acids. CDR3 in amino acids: CASRSKGWAGELFF. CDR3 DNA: TGTGCCAGCAGATCTAAGGGGTGGGCCGGGGAGCTGTTTTTT.

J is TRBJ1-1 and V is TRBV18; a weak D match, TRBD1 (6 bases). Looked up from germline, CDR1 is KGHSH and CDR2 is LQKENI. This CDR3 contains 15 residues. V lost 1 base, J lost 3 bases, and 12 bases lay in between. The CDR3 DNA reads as TGTGCCAGCTCACCACGGGGGCAGGGTGACACTGAAGCTTTCTTT. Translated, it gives CASSPRGQGDTEAFF.

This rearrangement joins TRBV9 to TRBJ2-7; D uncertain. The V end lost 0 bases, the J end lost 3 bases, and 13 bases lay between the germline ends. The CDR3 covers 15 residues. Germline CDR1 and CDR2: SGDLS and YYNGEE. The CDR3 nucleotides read TGTGCCAGCAGCGTAGAGGTGAGGTTCGGCTACGAGCAGTACTTC. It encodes CASSVEVRFGYEQYF.

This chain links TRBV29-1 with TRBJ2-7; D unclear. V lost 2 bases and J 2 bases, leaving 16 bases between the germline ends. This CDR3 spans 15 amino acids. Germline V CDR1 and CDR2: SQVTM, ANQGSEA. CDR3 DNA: TGCAGCGTTGAATCCCTCTATTCGTCTACCTACGAGCAGTACTTC. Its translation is CSVESLYSSTYEQYF.

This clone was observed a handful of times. The chain's CDR3 is CASSLRTSGSSLGTYEQYF. The CDR3 DNA is TGTGCCAGCAGTCTACGGACTAGCGGGAGTTCTTTGGGGACCTACGAGCAGTACTTC. The chain employs TRBV27 and TRBJ2-7; 13 bases align to TRBD2. The CDR3 has 19 amino acids. Trimming took 5 bases from V and 2 from J; bases not matched to a gene: 15. Germline-derived CDR1 and CDR2 are MNHEY and SMNVEV (reference sequence).

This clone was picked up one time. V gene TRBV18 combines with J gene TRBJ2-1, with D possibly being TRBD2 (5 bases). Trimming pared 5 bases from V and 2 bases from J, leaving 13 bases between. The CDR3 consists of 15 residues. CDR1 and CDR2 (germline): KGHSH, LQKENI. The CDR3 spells CASSTLASAYNEQFF. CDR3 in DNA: TGTGCCAGCTCAACCCTAGCATCCGCCTACAATGAGCAGTTCTTC. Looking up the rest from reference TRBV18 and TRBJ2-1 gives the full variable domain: NAGVMQNPRHLVRRRGQEARLRCSPMKGHSHVYWYRQLPEEGLKFMVYLQKENIIDESGMPKERFSAEFPKEGPSILRIQQVVRGDSAAYFCASSTLASAYNEQFFGPGTRLTVL.

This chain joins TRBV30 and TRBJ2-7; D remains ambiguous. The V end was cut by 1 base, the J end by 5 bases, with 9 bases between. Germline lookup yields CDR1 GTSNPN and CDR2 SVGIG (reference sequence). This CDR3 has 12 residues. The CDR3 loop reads CAWSARFNEQYF. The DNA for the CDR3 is TGTGCCTGGAGTGCCAGGTTTAACGAGCAGTACTTC. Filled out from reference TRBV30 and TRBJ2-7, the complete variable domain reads SQTIHQWPATLVQPVGSPLSLECTVEGTSNPNLYWYRQAAGRGLQLLFYSVGIGQISSEVPQNLSASRPQDRQFILSSKKLLLSDSGFYLCAWSARFNEQYFGPGTRLTVT.

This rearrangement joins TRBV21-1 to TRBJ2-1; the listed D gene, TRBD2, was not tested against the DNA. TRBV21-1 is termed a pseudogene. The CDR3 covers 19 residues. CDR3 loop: CASSKNSRGGLAKHNEQFF. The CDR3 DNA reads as TGTGCCAGCAGCAAAAACTCTAGGGGGGGTTTAGCGAAGCACAATGAGCAGTTCTTC.

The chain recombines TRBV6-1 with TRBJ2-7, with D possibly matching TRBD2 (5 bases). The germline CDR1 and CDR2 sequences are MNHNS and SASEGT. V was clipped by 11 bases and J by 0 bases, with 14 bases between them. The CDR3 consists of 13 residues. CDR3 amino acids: CAGRRSFSYEQYF. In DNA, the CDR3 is TGTGCCGGGAGAAGGAGCTTCTCCTACGAGCAGTACTTC.

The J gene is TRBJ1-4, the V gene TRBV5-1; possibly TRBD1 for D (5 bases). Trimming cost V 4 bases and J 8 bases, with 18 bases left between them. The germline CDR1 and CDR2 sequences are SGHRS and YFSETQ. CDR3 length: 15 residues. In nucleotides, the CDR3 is TGCGCCAGCAGCCCCCAGGCGGGGGGAGAGGAAAAACTGTTTTTT. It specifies CASSPQAGGEEKLFF.

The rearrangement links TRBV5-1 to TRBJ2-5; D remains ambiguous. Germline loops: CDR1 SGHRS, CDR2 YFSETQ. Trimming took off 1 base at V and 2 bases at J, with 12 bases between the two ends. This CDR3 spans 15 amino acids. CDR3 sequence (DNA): TGCGCCAGCAGCTTGCGTCCTAACTTACAAGAGACCCAGTACTTC. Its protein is CASSLRPNLQETQYF.

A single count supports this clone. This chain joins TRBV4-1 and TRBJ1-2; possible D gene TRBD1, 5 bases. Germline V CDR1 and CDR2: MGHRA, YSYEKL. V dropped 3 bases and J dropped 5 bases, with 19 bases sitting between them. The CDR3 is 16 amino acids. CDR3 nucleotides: TGCGCCAGCAGCCACGGCCGGGGGTCAAGAGCTTATGGCTACACCTTC. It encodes CASSHGRGSRAYGYTF.

The CDR3 spells CASSEAGYQETQYF. The CDR3 DNA sequence: TGTGCCAGCAGTGAGGCAGGGTACCAAGAGACCCAGTACTTC. The rearrangement joins TRBV25-1 to TRBJ2-5, with D possibly TRBD1 on 5 matching bases. Germline V gene lookup returns CDR1 MGHDK and CDR2 SYGVNS. The CDR3 is 14 residues long. The V gene lost 3 bases and the J gene lost 0 bases, with 8 bases spanning the gap. The full variable domain, completed using reference TRBV25-1 and TRBJ2-5, is EADIYQTPRYLVIGTGKKITLECSQTMGHDKMYWYQQDPGMELHLIHYSYGVNSTEKGDLSSESTVSRIRTEHFPLTLESARPSHTSQYLCASSEAGYQETQYFGPGTRLLVL.

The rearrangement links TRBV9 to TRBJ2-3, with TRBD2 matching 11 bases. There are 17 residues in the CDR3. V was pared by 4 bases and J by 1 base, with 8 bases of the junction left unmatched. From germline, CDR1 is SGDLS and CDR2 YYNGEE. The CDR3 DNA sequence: TGTGCCAGCAGCCTCGTGACGGGACTAGCGGGCACAGATACGCAGTATTTT. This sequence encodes CASSLVTGLAGTDTQYF.

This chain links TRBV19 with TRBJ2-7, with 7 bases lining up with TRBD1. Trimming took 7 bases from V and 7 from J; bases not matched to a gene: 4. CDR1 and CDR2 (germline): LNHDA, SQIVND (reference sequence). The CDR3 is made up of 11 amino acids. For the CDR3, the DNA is TGTGCCAGTATTTCACAGGGGGAGCAGTACTTC. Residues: CASISQGEQYF.

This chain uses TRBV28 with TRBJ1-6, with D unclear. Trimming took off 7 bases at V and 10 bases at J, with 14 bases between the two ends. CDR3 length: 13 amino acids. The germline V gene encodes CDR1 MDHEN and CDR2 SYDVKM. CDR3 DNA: TGTGCCAGCACCCCTTCGGTTTACTCACCCCTCCACTTT. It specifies CASTPSVYSPLHF.

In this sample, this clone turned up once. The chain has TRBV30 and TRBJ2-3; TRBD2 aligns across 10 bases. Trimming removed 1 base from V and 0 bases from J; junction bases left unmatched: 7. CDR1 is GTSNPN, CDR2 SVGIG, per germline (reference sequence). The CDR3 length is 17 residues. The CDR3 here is CAWSATWTSGSTDTQYF. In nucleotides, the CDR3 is TGTGCCTGGAGTGCCACGTGGACTAGCGGTAGCACAGATACGCAGTATTTT.